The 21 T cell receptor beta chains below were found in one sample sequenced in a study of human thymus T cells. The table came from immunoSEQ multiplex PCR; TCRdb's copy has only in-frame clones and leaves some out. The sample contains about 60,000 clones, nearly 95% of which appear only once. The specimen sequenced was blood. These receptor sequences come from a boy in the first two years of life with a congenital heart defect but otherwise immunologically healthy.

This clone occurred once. The CDR3 sequence: CASSQDPSGGALETQYF. The CDR3 DNA reads TGCGCCAGCAGCCAAGATCCTAGCGGGGGGGCCCTGGAGACCCAGTACTTC. This chain links TRBV4-1 with TRBJ2-5, with 12 bases fitting TRBD2. V shed 0 bases, J shed 5 bases, and the junction held 7 bases outside the gene matches. Germline loops: CDR1 MGHRA, CDR2 YSYEKL. This CDR3 contains 17 residues.

The CDR3 loop reads CASSLTESSYNSPLHF. CDR3 DNA sequence: TGTGCCAGCAGCCTCACAGAAAGCTCCTATAATTCACCCCTCCACTTT. The rearrangement joins TRBV11-3 to TRBJ1-6; no definite D call. V was pared by 5 bases and J by 0 bases, with 11 bases between. The CDR3 covers 16 residues. Germline lookup yields CDR1 SGHNT and CDR2 YENEEA. The whole variable domain, filled in from reference TRBV11-3 and TRBJ1-6, reads EAGVVQSPRYKIIEKKQPVAFWCNPISGHNTLYWYLQNLGQGPELLIRYENEEAVDDSQLPKDRFSAERLKGVDSTLKIQPAELGDSAVYLCASSLTESSYNSPLHFGNGTRLTVT.

Written as DNA, the CDR3 is TGTGCCAGCAGTGAAGCTGGGAGGGGCCGCACCCTTGAAGCTTTCTTT. This encodes CASSEAGRGRTLEAFF. The gene calls are TRBV2 and TRBJ1-1, with D perhaps TRBD1 (5 bases). This CDR3 contains 16 residues. V lost 0 bases and J 7 bases, leaving 18 bases between the germline ends. The germline gives CDR1 SNHLY, CDR2 FYNNEI.

This CDR3 reads CASSLEGLAGSDTQYF. CDR3 sequence (DNA): TGTGCCAGCAGCTTGGAGGGACTAGCGGGATCAGATACGCAGTATTTT. The chain recombines TRBV5-4 with TRBJ2-3, with 13 bases fitting TRBD2. Germline trimming cut 0 bases from V and 4 bases from J; bases unmatched to any gene: 2. Germline V gene data show CDR1 as SGHNT and CDR2 as YYREEE (reference sequence). This CDR3 has 16 amino acids.

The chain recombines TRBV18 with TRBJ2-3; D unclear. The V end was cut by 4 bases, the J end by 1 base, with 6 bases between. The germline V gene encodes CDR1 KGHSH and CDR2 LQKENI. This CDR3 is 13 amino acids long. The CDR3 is CASSLGGTDTQYF. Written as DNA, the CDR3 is TGTGCCAGCTCACTTGGGGGCACAGATACGCAGTATTTT. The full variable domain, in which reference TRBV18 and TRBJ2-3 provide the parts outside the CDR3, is NAGVMQNPRHLVRRRGQEARLRCSPMKGHSHVYWYRQLPEEGLKFMVYLQKENIIDESGMPKERFSAEFPKEGPSILRIQQVVRGDSAAYFCASSLGGTDTQYFGPGTRLTVL.

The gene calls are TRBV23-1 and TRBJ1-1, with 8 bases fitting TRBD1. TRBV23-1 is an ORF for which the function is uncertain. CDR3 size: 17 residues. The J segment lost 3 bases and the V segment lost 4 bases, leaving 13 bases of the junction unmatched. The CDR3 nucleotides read TGCGCCAGCAGTCCGCGGGGGCAGGGGGCTCCGGACACTGAAGCTTTCTTT. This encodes CASSPRGQGAPDTEAFF.

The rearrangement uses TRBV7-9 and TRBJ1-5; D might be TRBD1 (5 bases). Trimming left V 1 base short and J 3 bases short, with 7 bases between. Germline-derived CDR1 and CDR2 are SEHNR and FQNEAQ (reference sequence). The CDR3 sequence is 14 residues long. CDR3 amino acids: CASSLGGINQPQHF. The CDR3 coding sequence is TGTGCCAGCAGCTTAGGGGGCATCAATCAGCCCCAGCATTTT.

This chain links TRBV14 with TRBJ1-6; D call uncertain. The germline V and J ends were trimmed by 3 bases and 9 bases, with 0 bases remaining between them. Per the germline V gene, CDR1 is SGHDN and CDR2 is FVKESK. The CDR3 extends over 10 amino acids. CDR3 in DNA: TGTGCCAGCAGCCATTCACCCCTCCACTTT. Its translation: CASSHSPLHF.

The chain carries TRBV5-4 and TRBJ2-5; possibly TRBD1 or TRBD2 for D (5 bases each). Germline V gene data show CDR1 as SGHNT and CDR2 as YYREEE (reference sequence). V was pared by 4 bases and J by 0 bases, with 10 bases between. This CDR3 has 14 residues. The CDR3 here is CASSLGPNQETQYF. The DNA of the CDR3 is TGTGCCAGCAGCCTGGGACCCAACCAAGAGACCCAGTACTTC.

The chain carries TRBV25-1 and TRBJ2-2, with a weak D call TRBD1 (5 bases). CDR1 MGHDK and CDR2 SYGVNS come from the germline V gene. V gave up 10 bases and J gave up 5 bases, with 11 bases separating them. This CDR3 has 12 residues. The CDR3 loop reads CAIRVRTGELFF. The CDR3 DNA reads TGTGCCATCAGGGTTAGGACCGGGGAGCTGTTTTTT.

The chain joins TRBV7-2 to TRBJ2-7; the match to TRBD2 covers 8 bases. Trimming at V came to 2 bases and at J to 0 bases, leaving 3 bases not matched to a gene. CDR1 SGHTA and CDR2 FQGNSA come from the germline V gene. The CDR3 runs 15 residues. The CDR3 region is CASSLRGGPSYEQYF. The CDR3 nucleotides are TGTGCCAGCAGCTTACGCGGGGGGCCCTCCTACGAGCAGTACTTC.

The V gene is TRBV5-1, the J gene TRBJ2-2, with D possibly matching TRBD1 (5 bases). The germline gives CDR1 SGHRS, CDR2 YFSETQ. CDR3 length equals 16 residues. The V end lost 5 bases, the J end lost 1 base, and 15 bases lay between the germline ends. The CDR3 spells CASRMTERLNTGELFF. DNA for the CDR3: TGCGCCAGCAGGATGACAGAGAGATTGAACACCGGGGAGCTGTTTTTT.

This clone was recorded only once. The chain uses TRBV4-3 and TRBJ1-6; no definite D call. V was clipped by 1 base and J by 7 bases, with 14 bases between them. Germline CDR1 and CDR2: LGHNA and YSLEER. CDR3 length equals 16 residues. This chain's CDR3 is CASSQGAGSRNSPLHF. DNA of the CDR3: TGCGCCAGCAGCCAAGGGGCAGGTTCGAGAAATTCACCCCTCCACTTT.

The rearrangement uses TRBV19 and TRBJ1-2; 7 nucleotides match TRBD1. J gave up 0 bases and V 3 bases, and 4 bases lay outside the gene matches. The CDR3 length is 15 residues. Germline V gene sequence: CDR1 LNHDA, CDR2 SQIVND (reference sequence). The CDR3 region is CASSIAGTANYGYTF. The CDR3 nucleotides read TGTGCCAGTAGTATCGCAGGGACAGCTAACTATGGCTACACCTTC.

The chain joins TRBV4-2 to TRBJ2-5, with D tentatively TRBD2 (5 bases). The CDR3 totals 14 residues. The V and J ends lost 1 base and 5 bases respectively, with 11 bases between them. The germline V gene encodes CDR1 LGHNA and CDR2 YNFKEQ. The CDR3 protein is CASSQGASTETQYF. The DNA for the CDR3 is TGTGCCAGCAGCCAAGGGGCTAGCACGGAGACCCAGTACTTC.

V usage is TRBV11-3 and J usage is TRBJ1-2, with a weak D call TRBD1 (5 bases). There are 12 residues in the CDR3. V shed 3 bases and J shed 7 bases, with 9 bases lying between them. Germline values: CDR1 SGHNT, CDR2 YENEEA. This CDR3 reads CASSLPGRGYTF. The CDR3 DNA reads TGTGCCAGCAGCTTGCCAGGGCGTGGCTACACCTTC.

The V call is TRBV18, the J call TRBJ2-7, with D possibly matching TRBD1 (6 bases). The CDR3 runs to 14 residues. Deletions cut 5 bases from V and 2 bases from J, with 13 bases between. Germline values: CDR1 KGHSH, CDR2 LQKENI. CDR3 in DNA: TGTGCCAGCTCATCCTGGAACAGGGCCTACGAGCAGTACTTC. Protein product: CASSSWNRAYEQYF.

The CDR3 loop reads CASRGYGTGGYEQYF. The CDR3 DNA reads as TGTGCCAGCAGAGGATACGGGACAGGGGGGTACGAGCAGTACTTC. This chain joins TRBV6-1 and TRBJ2-7, with 11 nucleotides matching TRBD1. This CDR3 has 15 residues. V lost 6 bases, J lost 4 bases, and 8 bases stayed unmatched. Germline-derived CDR1 and CDR2 are MNHNS and SASEGT.

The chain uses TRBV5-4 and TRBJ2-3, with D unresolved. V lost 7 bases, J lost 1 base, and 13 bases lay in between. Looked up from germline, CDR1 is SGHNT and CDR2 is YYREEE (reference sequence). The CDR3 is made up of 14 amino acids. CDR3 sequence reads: CASRTAVGTDTQYF. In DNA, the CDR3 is TGTGCCAGCCGTACAGCCGTAGGCACAGATACGCAGTATTTT.

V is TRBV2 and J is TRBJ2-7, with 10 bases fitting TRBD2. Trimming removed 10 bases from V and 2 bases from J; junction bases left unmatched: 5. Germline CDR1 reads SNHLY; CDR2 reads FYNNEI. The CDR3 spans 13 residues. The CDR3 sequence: CATKLAGAYEQYF. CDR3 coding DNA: TGTGCCACTAAGCTAGCGGGAGCCTACGAGCAGTACTTC.

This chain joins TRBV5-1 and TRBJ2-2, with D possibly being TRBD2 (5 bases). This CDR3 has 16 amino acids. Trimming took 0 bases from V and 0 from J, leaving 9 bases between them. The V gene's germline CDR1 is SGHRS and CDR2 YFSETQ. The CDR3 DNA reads TGCGCCAGCAGCTTGGGGGCGGGCGCGAACACCGGGGAGCTGTTTTTT. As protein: CASSLGAGANTGELFF.